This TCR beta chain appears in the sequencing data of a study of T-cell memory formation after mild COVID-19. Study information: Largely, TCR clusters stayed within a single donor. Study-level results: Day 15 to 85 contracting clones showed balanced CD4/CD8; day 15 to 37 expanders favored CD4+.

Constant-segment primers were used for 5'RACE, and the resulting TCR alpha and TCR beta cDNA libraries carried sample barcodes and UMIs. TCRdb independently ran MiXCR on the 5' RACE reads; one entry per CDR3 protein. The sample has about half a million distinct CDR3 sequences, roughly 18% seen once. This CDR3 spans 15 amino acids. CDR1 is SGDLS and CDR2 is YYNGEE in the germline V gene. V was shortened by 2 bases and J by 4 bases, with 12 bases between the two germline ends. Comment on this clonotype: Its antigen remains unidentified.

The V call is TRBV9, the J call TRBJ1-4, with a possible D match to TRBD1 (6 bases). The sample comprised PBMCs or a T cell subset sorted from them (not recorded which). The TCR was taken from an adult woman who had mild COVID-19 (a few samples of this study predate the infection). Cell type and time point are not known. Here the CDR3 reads CASSVGGLSNEKLFF. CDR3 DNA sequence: TGTGCCAGCAGCGTCGGGGGGCTGAGTAATGAAAAACTGTTTTTT.